This T cell receptor beta chain originates from a study of T-cell reconstitution after alpha-beta-depleted transplantation in children. A note on this clonotype: Antigen: not known.

Whole-study findings and limits: Reportedly, only several hundred clones from non-depleted graft cells drove alpha-beta T-cell counts at about two months. Recipient T cells and thymic progenitors that survived gave rise to the high TCRbeta diversity observed at day 60 in some patients. A year had passed since transplant, and T-cell counts and diversity by then came mostly from newly produced T cells.

Unique molecular identifiers tagged the TCRbeta library. TCRdb used MiXCR to reprocess the PCR reads, holding one entry per CDR3 protein. The data contain hundreds of thousands of distinct CDR3 sequences, over 9% of them singletons. The CDR3 spans 15 residues. CDR1 and CDR2 from the germline V gene are DFQATT and SNEGSKA (reference sequence). V lost 6 bases and J 1 base, leaving 19 bases between the germline ends. The origin of this receptor is a boy under two years old with acute myeloid leukemia, due to receive a stem cell transplant. This specimen was PBMCs, taken before TCRalphabeta/CD19-depleted stem cell transplant. The chain combines TRBV20-1 with TRBJ2-7; weak D call: TRBD2 (5 bases). CDR3 sequence reads: CSALTWTRNSYEQYF. The CDR3 DNA reads TGCAGTGCCCTAACCTGGACTCGGAATTCCTACGAGCAGTACTTC.